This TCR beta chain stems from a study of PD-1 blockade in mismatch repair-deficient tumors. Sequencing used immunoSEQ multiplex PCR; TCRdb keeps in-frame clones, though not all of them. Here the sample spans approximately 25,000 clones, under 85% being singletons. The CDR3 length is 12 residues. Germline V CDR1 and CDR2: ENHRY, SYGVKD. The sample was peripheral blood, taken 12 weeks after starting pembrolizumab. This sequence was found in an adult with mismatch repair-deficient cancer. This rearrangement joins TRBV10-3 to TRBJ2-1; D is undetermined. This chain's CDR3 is CASQRKGNEQFF. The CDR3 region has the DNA TGTGCATCCCAAAGGAAAGGCAATGAGCAGTTCTTC.